This T cell receptor beta chain came from a study of blood T cells in healthy people across ages. CDR1 is DFQATT, CDR2 SNEGSKA, per germline (reference sequence). This CDR3 contains 16 residues. The V end was cut by 3 bases, the J end by 6 bases, with 21 bases between. A sample-barcoded 5' primer and a J-beta primer mix were used in a second PCR of about 6 to 12 cycles. TCRdb re-called the 5' RACE reads through MiXCR, storing one row per CDR3 protein. Altogether about 1.6 million distinct CDR3 sequences are present, almost 35% being singletons, with the ten largest covering roughly 12%. This TCR derives from a woman aged 25 to 45 in good health. The chain is built from TRBV20-1 and TRBJ1-5; tentatively, D is TRBD1 (6 bases). The sample consisted of blood. The CDR3 DNA is TGCAGTGCTAGGGGGGGGCTGGGGGCAGGGATTCAGCCCCAGCATTTT. Protein sequence: CSARGGLGAGIQPQHF.